Given below is one T cell receptor (beta chain) in context. No antigen is known for it. The sample originates from a study of post-analysis software for immune sequencing data. This CDR3 spans 14 amino acids. From germline, CDR1 is DFQATT and CDR2 SNEGSKA (reference sequence). V gave up 0 bases and J gave up 6 bases; unmatched junction bases: 8. Findings and limits, study-wide: Patients carried roughly 5 TRBV segments more frequently than controls did, and TRBV5-6, TRBV5-1 and TRBV20-1 were among them.

cDNA libraries for TCR beta contained unique molecular identifiers. T cells numbering roughly 1 to 10 million yielded roughly 0.5 million cDNA molecules. MiXCR was run by TCRdb on the PCR reads, yielding one entry per CDR3 protein. The sample comprises hundreds of thousands of distinct CDR3 sequences, 25% to 30% of which are singletons, and roughly 0.54% rests with the top ten. The sample was blood. The sequence was obtained from a girl between 5 and 17 years old with multiple sclerosis. The V and J genes are TRBV20-1 and TRBJ2-7; 7 bases are a match to TRBD1. CDR3 in DNA: TGCAGTGCTAGAGATTTAGGGGGCCCACGCGAGCAGTACTTC. Amino acids: CSARDLGGPREQYF.